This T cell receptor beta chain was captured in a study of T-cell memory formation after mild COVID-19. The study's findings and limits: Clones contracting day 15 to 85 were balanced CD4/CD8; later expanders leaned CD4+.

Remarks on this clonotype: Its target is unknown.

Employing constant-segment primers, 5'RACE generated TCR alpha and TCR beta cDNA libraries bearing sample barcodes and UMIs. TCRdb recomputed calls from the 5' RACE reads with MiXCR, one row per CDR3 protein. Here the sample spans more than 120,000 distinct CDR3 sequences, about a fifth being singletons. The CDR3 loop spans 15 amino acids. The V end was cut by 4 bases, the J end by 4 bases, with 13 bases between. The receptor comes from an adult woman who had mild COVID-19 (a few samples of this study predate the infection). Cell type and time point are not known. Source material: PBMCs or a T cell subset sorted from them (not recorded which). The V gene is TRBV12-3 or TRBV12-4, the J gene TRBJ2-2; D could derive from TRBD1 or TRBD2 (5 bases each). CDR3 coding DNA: TGTGCCAGCAGTTCATCCGGGACGGGCACCGGGGAGCTGTTTTTT. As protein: CASSSSGTGTGELFF.